These 31 T cell receptor beta chains were sequenced from one sample in a study of CD8 T cells in Susac syndrome. RNA in amounts of about 0.5 to 1 ug was reverse transcribed with random hexamers. TCRdb reprocessed the immunoSEQ multiplex PCR reads with MiXCR, giving one entry per CDR3 protein. The table lists some 240,000 distinct CDR3 sequences, roughly 95% of them singletons. The sequenced material came from CD4+ T cells from PBMCs. Receptors originate from a human donor with Susac syndrome.

The J gene is TRBJ1-1, the V gene TRBV12-3 or TRBV12-4, with D unresolved. CDR3 length equals 13 residues. V dropped 2 bases and J dropped 1 base, with 5 bases sitting between them. The CDR3 region has the DNA TGTGCCAGCAGTTTAAAGAGGAACACTGAAGCTTTCTTT. Amino acid sequence: CASSLKRNTEAFF.

V usage is TRBV5-1 and J usage is TRBJ2-3, with a possible D match to TRBD1 (7 bases). The CDR3 sequence is 14 residues long. Trimming stripped 0 bases from V and 6 bases from J, with 11 bases between. Germline V gene data show CDR1 as SGHRS and CDR2 as YFSETQ. CDR3 region: CASSLAQGRDTQYF. The CDR3 nucleotides read TGCGCCAGCAGCTTGGCACAGGGGAGGGATACGCAGTATTTT.

This clonotype was recorded once. The chain couples TRBV7-6 to TRBJ1-5; D call uncertain. This CDR3 region has 13 residues. Germline CDR1 is SGHVS and CDR2 is FNYEAQ. V lost 0 bases to trimming and J lost 7 bases, with 7 bases between them. CDR3 in amino acids: CASSLAGEQPQHF. In nucleotides, the CDR3 is TGTGCCAGCAGCTTAGCTGGAGAACAGCCCCAGCATTTT.

This chain uses TRBV5-1 with TRBJ2-3; TRBD2 is a possible D gene (6 bases). Germline V gene lookup returns CDR1 SGHRS and CDR2 YFSETQ. The V gene lost 9 bases and the J gene lost 2 bases, with 16 bases spanning the gap. The CDR3 covers 14 residues. This chain's CDR3 is CATRVIADTDTQYF. The CDR3 coding sequence is TGCGCCACCCGAGTGATAGCGGACACAGATACGCAGTATTTT.

V usage is TRBV3-1 and J usage is TRBJ1-2; unclear D gene. CDR1 is LGHDT, CDR2 YNNKEL, per germline (reference sequence). The V end lost 0 bases, the J end lost 8 bases, and 10 bases lay between the germline ends. The CDR3 is made up of 13 amino acids. The chain's CDR3 is CASSQEALRGYTF. The CDR3 DNA is TGTGCCAGCAGCCAAGAGGCCCTAAGGGGCTACACCTTC.

The chain links TRBV29-1 to TRBJ2-1, with 10 bases aligning to TRBD1. J was trimmed by 6 bases and V by 7 bases; bases with no gene match: 15. The CDR3 spans 16 residues. Germline V lookup: CDR1 SQVTM, CDR2 ANQGSEA. CDR3 loop: CSGSGPGTGVLNEQFF. In DNA, the CDR3 is TGCAGCGGAAGTGGTCCCGGGACAGGGGTCCTCAATGAGCAGTTCTTC.

This chain uses TRBV19 with TRBJ1-5, with unresolved D. The ends were cut back, 3 bases at V and 0 bases at J, with 12 bases in the middle. This CDR3 region has 16 residues. Germline CDR1 is LNHDA and CDR2 is SQIVND (reference sequence). The CDR3 nucleotides are TGTGCCAGTAGTATCGACCTCGGATATAGCAATCAGCCCCAGCATTTT. This codes for CASSIDLGYSNQPQHF. Filled out from reference TRBV19 and TRBJ1-5, the complete variable domain reads DGGITQSPKYLFRKEGQNVTLSCEQNLNHDAMYWYRQDPGQGLRLIYYSQIVNDFQKGDIAEGYSVSREKKESFPLTVTSAQKNPTAFYLCASSIDLGYSNQPQHFGDGTRLSIL.

The rearrangement links TRBV29-1 to TRBJ1-1, with D possibly being TRBD1 (6 bases). Trimming took off 7 bases at V and 0 bases at J, with 15 bases between the two ends. Germline V gene lookup returns CDR1 SQVTM and CDR2 ANQGSEA. The CDR3 spans 14 residues. CDR3 residues: CSAGGGGMNTEAFF. CDR3 DNA sequence: TGCAGCGCGGGGGGGGGCGGAATGAACACTGAAGCTTTCTTT.

The chain combines TRBV9 with TRBJ2-7, with unresolved D. Trimming cost V 3 bases and J 3 bases, with 13 bases left between them. From germline, CDR1 is SGDLS and CDR2 YYNGEE. CDR3 size: 14 residues. The CDR3 reads CASSADWNYYEQYF. In nucleotides, the CDR3 is TGTGCCAGCAGCGCAGACTGGAATTACTACGAGCAGTACTTC.

The chain uses TRBV14 and TRBJ2-5, with 9 bases fitting TRBD1. The length of the CDR3 is 17 residues. Germline V gives CDR1 SGHDN, CDR2 FVKESK. V gave up 1 base and J gave up 7 bases; unmatched junction bases: 13. This CDR3 reads CASSQAGPGQGAGTQYF. CDR3 nucleotides: TGTGCCAGCAGCCAAGCCGGACCGGGACAGGGCGCCGGGACCCAGTACTTC.

The chain employs TRBV18 and TRBJ2-5; no reliable D call. Germline V gene sequence: CDR1 KGHSH, CDR2 LQKENI. Deletions cut 1 base from V and 5 bases from J, with 5 bases between. The CDR3 consists of 12 residues. The CDR3: CASSPQAETQYF. As DNA, the CDR3 is TGTGCCAGCTCACCACAGGCGGAGACCCAGTACTTC.

The V call is TRBV29-1, the J call TRBJ2-1; 7 bases map to TRBD2. There are 13 residues in the CDR3. Germline V lookup: CDR1 SQVTM, CDR2 ANQGSEA. V was clipped by 8 bases and J by 0 bases; unmatched bases: 4. CDR3 DNA sequence: TGCAGCCTCCGCGGGGGCTCCTACAATGAGCAGTTCTTC. Translation gives CSLRGGSYNEQFF.

The V gene is TRBV12-3 or TRBV12-4, the J gene TRBJ2-6; perhaps TRBD2 as D (5 bases). This CDR3 is built from 13 residues. The V end was cut by 8 bases, the J end by 5 bases, with 10 bases between. CDR3 residues: CASSLARANVLTF. DNA of the CDR3: TGTGCCAGCTCCCTAGCCAGGGCCAACGTCCTGACTTTC.

The rearrangement joins TRBV29-1 to TRBJ1-1; D unresolved. Germline V lookup: CDR1 SQVTM, CDR2 ANQGSEA. The CDR3 sequence is 13 residues long. The germline V and J ends were trimmed by 4 bases and 3 bases, with 12 bases remaining between them. CDR3 in DNA: TGCAGCGTTGCAGGAGGCCGATACACTGAAGCTTTCTTT. Encoded protein: CSVAGGRYTEAFF.

The chain combines TRBV20-1 with TRBJ2-1; TRBD2 matches 8 bases. Germline V gene data show CDR1 as DFQATT and CDR2 as SNEGSKA (reference sequence). This CDR3 has 16 residues. V was pared by 5 bases and J by 4 bases, with 13 bases of the junction left unmatched. Written as DNA, the CDR3 is TGCAGTGCTCCTGAGGCGGGAGGTCTAAGGTACAATGAGCAGTTCTTC. Amino acid sequence: CSAPEAGGLRYNEQFF.

J is TRBJ1-2 and V is TRBV28; perhaps TRBD1 as D (5 bases). The CDR3 extends over 13 amino acids. V was trimmed by 6 bases and J by 1 base, leaving 9 bases between them. The germline V gene has CDR1 MDHEN and CDR2 SYDVKM. CDR3 bases: TGTGCCAGCAGCCCGGGACGTAACTATGGCTACACCTTC. The encoded protein is CASSPGRNYGYTF.

The J gene is TRBJ2-7, the V gene TRBV28, with D perhaps matching TRBD1 (5 bases). V was pared by 8 bases and J by 5 bases, with 28 bases between. The germline V gene has CDR1 MDHEN and CDR2 SYDVKM. The CDR3 contains 17 residues. The CDR3: CASGSSFGAQGYDEQYF. CDR3 in DNA: TGTGCCAGCGGAAGTTCTTTTGGAGCTCAGGGTTACGACGAGCAGTACTTC.

This clonotype was detected once. The chain couples TRBV30 to TRBJ1-1, with D possibly matching TRBD1 (5 bases). Germline CDR1 GTSNPN, CDR2 SVGIG (reference sequence). Trimming removed 0 bases from V and 4 bases from J, with 18 bases in between. CDR3 size: 16 residues. The CDR3 loop is CAWSVLRQGGSTEAFF. DNA of the CDR3: TGTGCCTGGAGTGTACTACGGCAGGGAGGGAGCACTGAAGCTTTCTTT.

This sequence joins TRBV19 and TRBJ1-2; a weak D match, TRBD1 (6 bases). This CDR3 contains 15 residues. Trimming left V 5 bases short and J 4 bases short, with 17 bases between. Germline V gene data show CDR1 as LNHDA and CDR2 as SQIVND (reference sequence). CDR3: CASSVTGLRAYGYTF. The CDR3 coding sequence is TGTGCCAGTAGTGTAACAGGGTTGCGGGCCTATGGCTACACCTTC. The full variable domain, with the rest looked up from reference TRBV19 and TRBJ1-2, is DGGITQSPKYLFRKEGQNVTLSCEQNLNHDAMYWYRQDPGQGLRLIYYSQIVNDFQKGDIAEGYSVSREKKESFPLTVTSAQKNPTAFYLCASSVTGLRAYGYTFGSGTRLTVV.

The chain is built from TRBV2 and TRBJ1-1, with D uncertain. Germline V CDR1 and CDR2: SNHLY, FYNNEI. The length of the CDR3 is 11 residues. Deletions cut 7 bases from V and 4 bases from J, with 7 bases between. CDR3 sequence (DNA): TGTGCCAGCACTCTAGGCACTGAAGCTTTCTTT. It yields the protein CASTLGTEAFF.

This clonotype was counted a single time. This chain uses TRBV4-1 with TRBJ2-5; 11 nucleotides line up with TRBD2. V trimming: 2 bases; J trimming: 4 bases; junction bases outside the gene matches: 9. This CDR3 comprises 17 residues. CDR1 and CDR2 from the germline V gene are MGHRA and YSYEKL. CDR3 in amino acids: CASSQRAGLAGGETQYF. CDR3 nucleotides: TGCGCCAGCAGCCAACGAGCGGGGCTAGCGGGAGGAGAGACCCAGTACTTC.

The gene calls are TRBV6-1 and TRBJ1-1; D gene ambiguous. The V end lost 11 bases, the J end lost 3 bases, and 10 bases lay between the germline ends. The CDR3 runs 11 residues. Germline V gives CDR1 MNHNS, CDR2 SASEGT. CDR3 amino acids: CASLRDTEAFF. DNA for the CDR3: TGTGCCTCCTTGAGGGACACTGAAGCTTTCTTT.

This sequence joins TRBV3-1 and TRBJ1-2; no clear D. From germline, CDR1 is LGHDT and CDR2 YNNKEL (reference sequence). The CDR3 has 17 amino acids. The V end was cut by 0 bases, the J end by 2 bases, with 16 bases between. This CDR3 is CASSQDDLVGTNYGYTF. The CDR3 region has the DNA TGTGCCAGCAGCCAAGATGATTTGGTTGGCACCAACTATGGCTACACCTTC.

CDR3 sequence reads: CASCRPTSGNTIYF. The DNA for the CDR3 is TGTGCCAGCTGCAGGCCTACCTCTGGAAACACCATATATTTT. The chain is built from TRBV12-3 or TRBV12-4 and TRBJ1-3; D gene ambiguous. The CDR3 extends over 14 amino acids. Between the trimmed V and J ends, which lost 8 bases and 0 bases, there was a span of 11 bases.

This chain uses TRBV20-1 with TRBJ2-5, with 7 bases identical to TRBD1. Germline values: CDR1 DFQATT, CDR2 SNEGSKA (reference sequence). Trimming removed 2 bases from V and 1 base from J; junction bases left unmatched: 4. The CDR3 has 14 residues. The CDR3, as DNA: TGCAGTGCTAGATCCCGGGACAGCCAAGAGACCCAGTACTTC. Its translation: CSARSRDSQETQYF.

Here the CDR3 reads CASSSAFDNQPQHF. The CDR3 bases are TGCGCCAGCAGTTCTGCGTTTGACAATCAGCCCCAGCATTTT. The J gene is TRBJ1-5, the V gene TRBV4-1; no reliable D call. This CDR3 has 14 amino acids. Germline lookup yields CDR1 MGHRA and CDR2 YSYEKL. V lost 6 bases, J lost 3 bases, and 12 bases lay in between.

The chain carries TRBV15 and TRBJ2-3; no reliable D call. Germline V gives CDR1 LNHNV, CDR2 YYDKDF (reference sequence). V was pared by 0 bases and J by 10 bases, with 14 bases between. The CDR3 is made up of 14 amino acids. For the CDR3, the DNA is TGTGCCACCAGCAGAGATCTCGGCCGTGAGGCGCAGTATTTT. Translated: CATSRDLGREAQYF.

This clonotype was detected only once. The chain has TRBV7-3 and TRBJ2-5; D ambiguous. There are 13 residues in the CDR3. CDR1 and CDR2 (germline): SGHTA, FQGTGA. Trimming left V 3 bases short and J 5 bases short, with 10 bases between. CDR3 region: CASSFGQSETQYF. CDR3 nucleotides: TGTGCCAGCAGCTTTGGTCAGTCTGAGACCCAGTACTTC.

This chain joins TRBV20-1 and TRBJ2-7; no reliable D call. The CDR3 has 12 residues. Trimming cost V 0 bases and J 3 bases, with 6 bases left between them. Germline V gives CDR1 DFQATT, CDR2 SNEGSKA (reference sequence). The CDR3 reads CSARDHSYEQYF. As DNA, the CDR3 is TGCAGTGCTAGAGATCACAGCTACGAGCAGTACTTC.

The chain carries TRBV7-9 and TRBJ2-5, with D unresolved. The V gene's germline CDR1 is SEHNR and CDR2 FQNEAQ (reference sequence). Trimming removed 5 bases from V and 4 bases from J, with 8 bases in between. The CDR3 loop spans 12 amino acids. CDR3 region: CASSPWTETQYF. The CDR3 DNA sequence: TGTGCCAGCAGCCCCTGGACAGAGACCCAGTACTTC.

This chain links TRBV3-1 with TRBJ2-4, with D perhaps given as TRBD1 or TRBD2 (5 bases each). The CDR3 loop spans 21 amino acids. Germline CDR1 is LGHDT and CDR2 is YNNKEL (reference sequence). Trimming removed 0 bases at V and 1 base at J, with 25 bases between. CDR3 protein: CASSQDRPGPSSLRAKNIQYF. CDR3 DNA: TGTGCCAGCAGCCAAGATCGCCCGGGGCCTAGTTCATTAAGGGCCAAAAACATTCAGTACTTC.